This is a list of T cell receptor beta chains from one sample in a study of regulatory T cells in long-lasting Graves disease. TCRdb reprocessed the multiplex PCR reads via MiXCR and lists one record per CDR3 protein. Among 350,000 to 450,000 distinct CDR3 sequences, less than 25% were seen once, and the ten largest hold around 20%. This material consisted of peripheral blood mononuclear cells (PBMCs), taken when the disease was refractory, from a patient treated with antithyroid drugs. These receptor sequences come from a female donor with Graves disease. Both conserved end residues are part of each CDR3. D genes are given only for firm matches. Clone size is not always given. Where it is, it says once, few, many or a class for expanded clones.

TRBV5-1,TRBJ1-1,TRBD1,-,CASSPFGTGGSTEAFF,TGCGCCAGCAGCCCCTTCGGCACAGGGGGATCGACTGAAGCTTTCTTT
TRBV12-3/TRBV12-4,TRBJ1-2,TRBD1,few,CASRPSSGTGNSVTF,TGTGCCAGCAGGCCCTCCTCCGGGACAGGGAATTCGGTCACCTTC
TRBV2,TRBJ2-7,-,many,CASSDGKAVYEQYF,TGTGCCAGCAGTGATGGCAAGGCCGTCTACGAGCAGTACTTC
TRBV27,TRBJ2-5,-,many,CASLDRETQYF,TGTGCCAGCTTGGACCGAGAGACCCAGTACTTC
TRBV20-1,TRBJ2-7,-,many,CSARKDDSYEQYF,TGCAGTGCTAGAAAGGACGACTCCTACGAGCAGTACTTC
TRBV3-2,TRBJ1-5,-,few,CASSQAPHQGAGQPQHF,TGTGCCAGCAGCCAAGCCCCACATCAGGGGGCAGGCCAGCCCCAGCATTTT
TRBV7-9,TRBJ2-7,TRBD2,-,CASTLGAGVKEQYF,TGTGCCAGCACCCTTGGAGCGGGAGTTAAGGAGCAGTACTTC
TRBV28,TRBJ2-4,-,many,CASSPHPGTKNIQYF,TGTGCCAGCAGCCCCCACCCAGGGACCAAAAACATTCAGTACTTC
TRBV3-1,TRBJ1-1,-,many,CASSQATGFSEAFF,TGTGCCAGCAGCCAAGCTACAGGGTTCTCTGAAGCTTTCTTT
TRBV7-8,TRBJ2-2,-,-,CASSLAGDRNTGELFF,TGTGCCAGCAGCTTAGCGGGAGACAGAAACACCGGGGAGCTGTTTTTT
TRBV27,TRBJ1-6,-,few,CASSNLSGYNSPLHF,TGTGCCAGCAGTAACCTTTCGGGCTATAATTCACCCCTCCACTTT
TRBV7-9,TRBJ2-3,-,-,CASSLGTTDTQYF,TGTGCCAGCAGCTTAGGCACAACAGATACGCAGTATTTT
TRBV20-1,TRBJ2-7,-,few,CSAPELAVEQYF,TGCAGTGCTCCCGAGCTAGCTGTCGAGCAGTACTTC
TRBV5-5,TRBJ1-1,-,few,CASSLMAGGNTEAFF,TGTGCCAGCAGCTTGATGGCAGGAGGGAACACTGAAGCTTTCTTT
TRBV7-2,TRBJ1-3,TRBD1,-,CASGQGGGGSSGNTIYF,TGTGCCAGCGGTCAGGGGGGAGGGGGATCCTCTGGAAACACCATATATTTT
TRBV7-2,TRBJ2-5,-,many,CASSKASGTGGTQYF,TGTGCCAGCAGCAAAGCCTCGGGTACCGGGGGGACCCAGTACTTC
TRBV6-1,TRBJ2-7,TRBD2,many,CASRPEWGGTEAYEQYF,TGTGCCAGCAGGCCCGAATGGGGGGGAACCGAAGCCTACGAGCAGTACTTC
TRBV6-2/TRBV6-3,TRBJ1-1,-,many,CASSYRVGGRQATEAFF,TGTGCCAGCAGTTATCGGGTCGGGGGGCGCCAGGCCACTGAAGCTTTCTTT
TRBV10-3,TRBJ1-5,-,-,CAISELGGAGQPQHF,TGTGCCATCAGTGAGTTAGGGGGGGCAGGTCAGCCCCAGCATTTT
TRBV20-1,TRBJ2-5,TRBD1,many,CSAGPRTGLQETQYF,TGCAGTGCTGGCCCAAGGACAGGTTTGCAAGAGACCCAGTACTTC
TRBV12-3/TRBV12-4,TRBJ1-4,TRBD1,medium-sized,CASSLLGQGIENEKLFF,TGTGCCAGCAGTTTACTCGGACAGGGTATCGAGAACGAAAAACTGTTTTTT
TRBV19,TRBJ2-2,-,-,CASWSSPGELFF,TGTGCCAGTTGGTCCTCACCGGGGGAGCTGTTTTTT
TRBV2,TRBJ1-2,-,many,CASTGAGYGYTF,TGTGCCAGCACAGGGGCGGGCTATGGCTACACCTTC
TRBV11-2,TRBJ2-1,TRBD2,-,CASSPSGLADNEQFF,TGTGCCAGCAGCCCCTCAGGACTAGCGGACAATGAGCAGTTCTTC
TRBV27,TRBJ2-7,TRBD1,-,CASSMGQTYERYF,TGTGCCAGCAGTATGGGACAGACCTACGAGCGGTACTTC
TRBV7-2,TRBJ2-7,TRBD2,many,CASSLGLARAEQYF,TGTGCCAGCAGCTTAGGACTAGCTCGCGCCGAGCAGTACTTC
TRBV7-2,TRBJ2-6,-,many,CASSRGLRGSGANVLTF,TGTGCCAGCAGCCGCGGCCTCAGGGGCTCTGGGGCCAACGTCCTGACTTTC
TRBV30,TRBJ2-7,-,-,CAWSVGHWNEQYF,TGTGCCTGGAGTGTTGGTCATTGGAACGAGCAGTACTTC
TRBV18,TRBJ1-5,-,-,CASSPPRQGRRQPQHF,TGTGCCAGCTCACCACCGAGGCAGGGGAGGAGACAGCCCCAGCATTTT
TRBV6-1,TRBJ1-2,TRBD1,many,CASRRRTGKDGYTF,TGTGCCAGCAGACGGAGGACAGGGAAGGATGGCTACACCTTC
TRBV28,TRBJ2-5,-,many,CASSLTGIGQETQYF,TGTGCCAGCAGTTTAACAGGAATTGGACAAGAGACCCAGTACTTC
TRBV7-2,TRBJ2-7,-,many,CASSFDRNSYEQYF,TGTGCCAGCAGCTTCGACAGGAACTCCTACGAGCAGTACTTC
TRBV27,TRBJ2-7,-,many,CASSLGTDLYEQYF,TGTGCCAGCAGTTTAGGGACGGACCTTTACGAGCAGTACTTC
TRBV9,TRBJ1-5,-,-,CASSVSGTPNQPQHF,TGTGCCAGCAGCGTTTCAGGGACCCCCAATCAGCCCCAGCATTTT
TRBV20-1,TRBJ1-4,TRBD1,-,CSARDSGGTNEKLFF,TGCAGTGCTAGAGATTCAGGGGGCACTAATGAAAAACTGTTTTTT
TRBV6-2/TRBV6-3,TRBJ2-7,-,-,CASQRGAMSSYEQYF,TGTGCCAGCCAGAGGGGGGCCATGAGCTCCTACGAGCAGTACTTC
TRBV20-1,TRBJ2-5,TRBD1,few,CSARRWTGKRETQYF,TGCAGTGCCAGACGTTGGACAGGGAAGAGAGAGACCCAGTACTTC
TRBV10-3,TRBJ1-1,-,few,CAISESRAQLRTEAFF,TGTGCCATCAGTGAGTCCCGGGCCCAACTTCGGACTGAAGCTTTCTTT
TRBV19,TRBJ1-5,-,-,CASSTRTAQKPQHF,TGTGCCAGTAGTACCCGGACTGCCCAAAAGCCCCAGCATTTT
TRBV7-2,TRBJ1-2,TRBD1,-,CASSRTGGNRGYTF,TGTGCCAGCAGCCGGACAGGGGGAAATCGCGGCTACACCTTC
TRBV24-1,TRBJ2-2,TRBD2,many,CATSDPSSSGRGPGELFF,TGTGCCACCAGTGATCCAAGCTCTAGCGGGAGGGGGCCTGGGGAGCTGTTTTTT
TRBV7-9,TRBJ2-7,TRBD2,few,CASSSRDYVVEQYF,TGTGCCAGCAGCTCCCGGGACTACGTCGTCGAGCAGTACTTC
TRBV3-1,TRBJ1-2,-,many,CASSQSQGYGYTF,TGTGCCAGCAGCCAATCCCAGGGCTATGGCTACACCTTC
TRBV7-8,TRBJ2-7,-,many,CASSLVRWAPTEQYF,TGTGCCAGCAGCTTAGTCCGCTGGGCCCCGACCGAGCAGTACTTC